The table lists the clone carrying this T cell receptor (beta chain) with many counts. The antigen remains unidentified. CDR1 is WSHSY and CDR2 is SAAADI in the germline V gene. Losses at the gene ends were 2 bases for V and 4 bases for J; bases not matched to a gene: 7. The length of the CDR3 is 16 residues. Each CDR3 protein gets one entry after TCRdb re-called the PCR reads with MiXCR. The sample includes some 320,000 distinct CDR3 sequences, roughly a quarter of them seen just once. This sample was included in a study of molecular identifiers for immune sequencing clone quantification. Study information: In replicates, RNA from about 20,000 or 100,000 naive CD8 cells was split five ways, four sequenced.

Notes on the study in general: Clones that had above 20 RNA copies took up over 98% of effector molecules but under 1% in naive cells.

Each library that profiled naive CD8 cells came from roughly 20,000 to 1,000,000 sorted cells with 10%, 30% or 50% RNA. The origin of this receptor is a human donor in good health. Some libraries in this study had Jurkat cell RNA spiked in. The material sequenced was naive CD8+ T cells from blood, with Jurkat cell RNA spiked in. Subset meaning: FACS-sorted CD8+CD4-CCR7+CD45RA+ naive T cells. This chain uses TRBV10-2 with TRBJ2-3; 9 bases align to TRBD2. CDR3 residues: CASSETGGGAADTQYF. The CDR3 nucleotides are TGCGCCAGCAGTGAGACGGGCGGGGGGGCCGCAGATACGCAGTATTTT.